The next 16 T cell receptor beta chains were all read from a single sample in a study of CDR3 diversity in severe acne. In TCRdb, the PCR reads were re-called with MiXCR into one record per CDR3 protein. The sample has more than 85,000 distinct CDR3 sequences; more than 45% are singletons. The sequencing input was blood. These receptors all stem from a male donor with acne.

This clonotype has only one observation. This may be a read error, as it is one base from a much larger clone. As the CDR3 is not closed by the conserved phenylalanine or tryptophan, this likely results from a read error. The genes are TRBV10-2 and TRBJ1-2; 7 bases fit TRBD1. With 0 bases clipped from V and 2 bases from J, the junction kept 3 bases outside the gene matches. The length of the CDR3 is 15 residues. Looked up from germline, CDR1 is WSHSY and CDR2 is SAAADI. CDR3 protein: CASSESTGKNYGYTL. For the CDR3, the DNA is TGCGCCAGCAGTGAGTCGACAGGGAAGAACTATGGCTACACCCTC.

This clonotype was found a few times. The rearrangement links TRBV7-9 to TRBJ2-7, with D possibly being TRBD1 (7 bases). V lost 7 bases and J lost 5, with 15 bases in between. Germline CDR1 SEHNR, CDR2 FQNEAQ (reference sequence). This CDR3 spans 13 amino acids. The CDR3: CASTPPGGNEQYF. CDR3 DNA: TGTGCCAGCACCCCACCAGGGGGGAACGAGCAGTACTTC. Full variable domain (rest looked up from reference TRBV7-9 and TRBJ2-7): DTGVSQNPRHKITKRGQNVTFRCDPISEHNRLYWYRQTLGQGPEFLTYFQNEAQLEKSRLLSDRFSAERPKGSFSTLEIQRTEQGDSAMYLCASTPPGGNEQYFGPGTRLTVT.

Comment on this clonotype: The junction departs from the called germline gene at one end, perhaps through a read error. The CDR3 coding sequence is TGCAGTCCTAGAGATCCCCGGGACGACCAGTACTTC. This translates into CSPRDPRDDQYF. The chain recombines TRBV20-1 with TRBJ2-7; tentatively, D is TRBD1 or TRBD2 (5 bases each). Per the germline V gene, CDR1 is DFQATT and CDR2 is SNEGSKA (reference sequence). The CDR3 extends over 12 amino acids.

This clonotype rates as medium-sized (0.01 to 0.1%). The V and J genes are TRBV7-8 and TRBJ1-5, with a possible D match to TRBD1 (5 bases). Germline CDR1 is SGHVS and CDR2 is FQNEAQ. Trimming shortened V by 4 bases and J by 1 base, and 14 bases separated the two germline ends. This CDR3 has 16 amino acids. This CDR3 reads CASSSPSGVSNQPQHF. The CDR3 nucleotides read TGTGCCAGCAGCTCCCCCTCGGGGGTAAGCAATCAGCCCCAGCATTTT.

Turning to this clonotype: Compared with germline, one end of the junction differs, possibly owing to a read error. This CDR3 is CASSSSGLAGYTGELFF. The CDR3 nucleotides are TGTGCTAGCAGCTCATCTGGACTAGCGGGATACACCGGGGAGCTGTTTTTT. This chain links TRBV7-6 with TRBJ2-2; TRBD2 matches at 12 bases. Germline CDR1 is SGHVS and CDR2 is FNYEAQ. The CDR3 extends over 17 amino acids. Looking up the rest from reference TRBV7-6 and TRBJ2-2 gives the full variable domain: GAGVSQSPRYKVTKRGQDVALRCDPISGHVSLYWYRQALGQGPEFLTYFNYEAQQDKSGLPNDRFSAERPEGSISTLTIQRTEQRDSAMYRCASSSSGLAGYTGELFFGEGSRLTVL.

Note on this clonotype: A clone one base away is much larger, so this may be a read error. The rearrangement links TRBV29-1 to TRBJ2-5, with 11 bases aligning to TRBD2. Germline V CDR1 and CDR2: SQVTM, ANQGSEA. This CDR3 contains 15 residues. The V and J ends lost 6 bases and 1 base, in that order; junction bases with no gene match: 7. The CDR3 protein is CSVLTSGTPQETQYF. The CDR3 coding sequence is TGCAGCGTGCTGACTAGCGGGACCCCCCAAGAGACCCAGTACTTC.

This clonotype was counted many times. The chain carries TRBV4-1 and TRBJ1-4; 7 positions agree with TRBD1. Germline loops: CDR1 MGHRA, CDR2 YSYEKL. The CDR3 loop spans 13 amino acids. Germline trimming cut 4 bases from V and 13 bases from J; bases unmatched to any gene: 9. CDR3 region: CASSLLRQGLLFF. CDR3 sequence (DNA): TGCGCCAGCAGCCTACTCAGACAGGGTTTACTGTTTTTT.

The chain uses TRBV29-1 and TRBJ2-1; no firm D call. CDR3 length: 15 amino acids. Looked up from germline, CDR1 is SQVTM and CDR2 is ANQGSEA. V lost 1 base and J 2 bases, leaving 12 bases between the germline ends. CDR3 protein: CSVEAISLPYNEQFF. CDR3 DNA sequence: TGCAGCGTTGAAGCAATCAGTCTCCCCTACAATGAGCAGTTCTTC.

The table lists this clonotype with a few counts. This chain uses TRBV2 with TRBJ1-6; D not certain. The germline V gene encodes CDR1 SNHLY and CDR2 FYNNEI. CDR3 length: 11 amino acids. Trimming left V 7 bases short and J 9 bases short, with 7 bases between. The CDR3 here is CASNGGSPLHF. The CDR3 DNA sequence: TGTGCCAGCAATGGCGGTTCACCCCTCCACTTT.

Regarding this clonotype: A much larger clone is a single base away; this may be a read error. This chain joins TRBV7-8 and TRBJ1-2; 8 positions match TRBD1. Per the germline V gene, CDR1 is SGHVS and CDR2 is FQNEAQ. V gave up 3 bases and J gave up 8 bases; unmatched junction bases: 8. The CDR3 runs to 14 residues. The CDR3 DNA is TGTGCCAGCAGCTTGCCGGACAGGGCGTACGGCTACACCTTC. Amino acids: CASSLPDRAYGYTF.

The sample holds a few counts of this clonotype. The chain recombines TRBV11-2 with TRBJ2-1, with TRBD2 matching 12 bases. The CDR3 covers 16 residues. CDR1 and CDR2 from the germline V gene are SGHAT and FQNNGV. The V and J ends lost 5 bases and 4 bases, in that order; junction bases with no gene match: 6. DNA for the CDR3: TGTGCCAGCAGCCCGTCTAGCGGGAGGGCATACAATGAGCAGTTCTTC. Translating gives CASSPSSGRAYNEQFF. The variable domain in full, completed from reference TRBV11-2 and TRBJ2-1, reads EAGVAQSPRYKIIEKRQSVAFWCNPISGHATLYWYQQILGQGPKLLIQFQNNGVVDDSQLPKDRFSAERLKGVDSTLKIQPAKLEDSAVYLCASSPSSGRAYNEQFFGPGTRLTVL.

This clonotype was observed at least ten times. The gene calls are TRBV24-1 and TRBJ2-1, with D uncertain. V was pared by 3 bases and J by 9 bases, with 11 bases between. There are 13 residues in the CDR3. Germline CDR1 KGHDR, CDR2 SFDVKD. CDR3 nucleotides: TGTGCCACCAGTGATCTGGACCGAGGTGAGCAGTTCTTC. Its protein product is CATSDLDRGEQFF.

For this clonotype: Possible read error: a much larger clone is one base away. This CDR3 reads CVSSSSGNTIYF. The CDR3 DNA follows: TGTGTCAGCAGTTCCAGCGGAAACACCATATATTTT. The chain uses TRBV6-1 and TRBJ1-3; no definite D call. Germline CDR1 MNHNS, CDR2 SASEGT. This CDR3 has 12 amino acids.

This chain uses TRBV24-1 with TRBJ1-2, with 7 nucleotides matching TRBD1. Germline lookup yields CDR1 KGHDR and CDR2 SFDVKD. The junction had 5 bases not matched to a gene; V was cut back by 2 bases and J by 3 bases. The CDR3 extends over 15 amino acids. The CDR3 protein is CATSDSTGIYYGYTF. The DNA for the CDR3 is TGTGCCACCAGTGATTCGACAGGGATCTACTATGGCTACACCTTC.

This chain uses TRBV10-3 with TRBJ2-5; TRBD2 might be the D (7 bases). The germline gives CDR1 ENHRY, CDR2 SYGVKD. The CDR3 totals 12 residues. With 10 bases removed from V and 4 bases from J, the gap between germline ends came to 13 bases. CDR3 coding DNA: TGTGCCACCCTCGGGGGGCGAGAGACCCAGTACTTC. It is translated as CATLGGRETQYF.

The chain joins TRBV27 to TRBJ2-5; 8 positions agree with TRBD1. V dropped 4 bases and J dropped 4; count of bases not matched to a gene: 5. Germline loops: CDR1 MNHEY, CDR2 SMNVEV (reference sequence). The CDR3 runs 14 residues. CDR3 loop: CASSWTGTGETQYF. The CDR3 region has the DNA TGTGCCAGCAGTTGGACCGGGACAGGAGAGACCCAGTACTTC.